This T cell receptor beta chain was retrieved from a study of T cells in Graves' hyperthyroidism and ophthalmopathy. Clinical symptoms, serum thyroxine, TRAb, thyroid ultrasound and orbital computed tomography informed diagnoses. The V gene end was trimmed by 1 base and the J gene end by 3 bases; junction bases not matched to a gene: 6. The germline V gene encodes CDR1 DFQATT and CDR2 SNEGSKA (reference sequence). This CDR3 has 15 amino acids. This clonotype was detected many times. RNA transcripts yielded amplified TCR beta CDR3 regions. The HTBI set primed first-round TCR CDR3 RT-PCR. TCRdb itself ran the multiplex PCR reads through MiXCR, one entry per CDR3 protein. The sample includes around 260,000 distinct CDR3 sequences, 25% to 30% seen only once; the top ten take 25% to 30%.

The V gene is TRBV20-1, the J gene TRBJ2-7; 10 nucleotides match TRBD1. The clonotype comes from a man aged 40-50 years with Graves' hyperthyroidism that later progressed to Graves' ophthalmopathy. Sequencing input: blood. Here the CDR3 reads CSARGDRGMVYEQYF. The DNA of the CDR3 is TGCAGTGCTAGAGGGGACAGGGGAATGGTCTACGAGCAGTACTTC.